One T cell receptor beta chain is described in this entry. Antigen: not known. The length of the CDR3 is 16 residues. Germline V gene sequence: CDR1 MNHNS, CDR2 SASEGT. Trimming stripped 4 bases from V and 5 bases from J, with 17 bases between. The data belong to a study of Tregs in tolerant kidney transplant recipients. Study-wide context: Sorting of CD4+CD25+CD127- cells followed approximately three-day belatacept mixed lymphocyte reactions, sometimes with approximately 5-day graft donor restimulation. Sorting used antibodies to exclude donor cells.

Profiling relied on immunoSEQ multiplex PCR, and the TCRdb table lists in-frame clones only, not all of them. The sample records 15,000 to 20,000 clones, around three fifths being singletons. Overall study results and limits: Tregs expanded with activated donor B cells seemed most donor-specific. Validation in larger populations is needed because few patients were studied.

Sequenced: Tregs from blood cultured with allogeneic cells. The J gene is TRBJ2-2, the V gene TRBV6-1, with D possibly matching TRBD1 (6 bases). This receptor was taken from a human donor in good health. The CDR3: CASSGDTRIRTGELFF. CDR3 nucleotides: TGTGCCAGCAGTGGGGACACCCGCATACGGACCGGGGAGCTGTTTTTT.